These T cell receptor beta chains were read from a single sample in a study of blood T cell repertoires in COVID-19. TCRdb's table, derived via immunoSEQ multiplex PCR, lists solely in-frame clones and lacks some. The table includes about 230,000 clones, about nine tenths detected once. The sequenced material came from peripheral blood. The receptor set was obtained from a man between 50 and 59 years old with COVID-19, enrolled during active disease. The CDR3 runs from the conserved cysteine through the conserved F or W.

j_call: TRBJ1-4
v_call: TRBV30
cdr3_aa: CAWATGPNEKLFF

j_call: TRBJ2-7
v_call: TRBV5-6
cdr3_aa: CASSLAFGTAYEQYF

j_call: TRBJ1-5
v_call: TRBV19
cdr3_aa: CASSTPTRGNNQPQHF

j_call: TRBJ2-5
v_call: TRBV10-3
cdr3_aa: CAISEPRGGETQYF

j_call: TRBJ1-6
v_call: TRBV9
cdr3_aa: CASSGGGGNSPLHF

j_call: TRBJ1-5
v_call: TRBV21-1
cdr3_aa: CASSNLKGATGCQPQHF

j_call: TRBJ2-5
v_call: TRBV5-4
cdr3_aa: CASSRDLEGLEETQYF

j_call: TRBJ1-1
v_call: TRBV2
cdr3_aa: CASGGQVMNTEAFF

j_call: TRBJ2-2
v_call: TRBV5-1
cdr3_aa: CASSSLLQGRELFF

j_call: TRBJ2-7
v_call: TRBV10-3
cdr3_aa: CASTWDSNYEQYF

j_call: TRBJ1-1
v_call: TRBV5-6
cdr3_aa: CASRPDRGAEAFF

j_call: TRBJ2-5
v_call: TRBV20-1
cdr3_aa: CSASKGQGPQETQYF

j_call: TRBJ2-1
v_call: TRBV18
cdr3_aa: CASSGGTSGSYNEQFF

j_call: TRBJ1-3
v_call: TRBV10-3
cdr3_aa: CAITDERFSGNTIYF